The clone carrying this T cell receptor beta chain was seen only once. Its antigen is currently unknown. The entry originates in a study of regulatory and conventional T cells in RAG deficiency. Sequencing was performed with immunoSEQ multiplex PCR; in TCRdb, only in-frame clones are kept and a portion is missing. The sample lists approximately 9,000 clones, around 92% occurring once. Study-wide results and caveats: Sorted Omenn CD25-high CD127-low cells may not be bona fide Tregs. Patient subsets had shorter CDR3s; Omenn Treg-Tconv overlap exceeded 90%.

The CDR3 covers 17 residues. CDR1 is SGHDT, CDR2 YYEEEE, per germline. V lost 4 bases, J lost 0 bases, and 20 bases lay in between. Regulatory T cells were sorted from blood as CD4+ CD25-high CD127-low cells. These data were also filed under a second study, of regulatory T cells. From that study: Primers: 52 TRBV forward and 13 TRBJ reverse. Patient repertoires had restricted TRB V-J pairs and skewed V and J usage, most in Tregs.

The sequencing sample was made of Tregs sorted from blood. The rearrangement links TRBV5-6 to TRBJ2-7, with D possibly called TRBD1 or TRBD2 (6 bases each). The origin of this receptor is a human donor in good health. The CDR3 DNA sequence: TGTGCCAGCAGCCCCCCCCGTGGGGGGCCCTTCTCCTACGAGCAGTACTTC. As protein: CASSPPRGGPFSYEQYF.